This T cell receptor (beta chain) was observed in a study of graft-versus-host responses after intestinal transplantation. Study at large: Transplantation in recipients was multivisceral, liver-intestinal, or isolated intestinal. Among the recipients, all got anti-thymocyte globulin induction and then tacrolimus and steroids for around 3 years. The study, taken as a whole, reports: Some patients had graft-donor T cell macrochimerism. In their allografts, the ratios of graft-versus-host to host-versus-graft T cell clones were high. The study associated peak circulating GvH clone levels with early post-transplant HvG declines.

Generated by immunoSEQ multiplex PCR, the TCRdb table keeps only in-frame clones and is missing some. This table has under 100,000 clones, about 93% appearing once. The length of the CDR3 is 14 residues. Germline CDR1 is SNHLY and CDR2 is FYNNEI. Between the trimmed V and J ends, which lost 6 bases and 3 bases, there was a span of 11 bases. Comments on this clone: Its antigen remains unidentified.

The sequences come from PBMCs, collected about 440 days after intestinal transplant. This receptor was obtained from a human patient who received an intestinal transplant, so some T cells may come from the graft donor. The chain is built from TRBV2 and TRBJ1-4; D gene uncertain. Here the CDR3 DNA reads TGTGCCAGCAGCGCGGTGGTAGCTAATGAAAAACTGTTTTTT. Its protein product is CASSAVVANEKLFF.